The 18 T cell receptor beta chains below were found in one sample sequenced in a study of blood T cell repertoires in COVID-19. Repertoires were generated with immunoSEQ multiplex PCR, while TCRdb's copy carries only in-frame clones and drops some. The table shows nearly 350,000 clones, with about 90% occurring only once. What was sequenced was PBMCs or T cells enriched from blood (not recorded which). The source is a woman aged 30 to 39 who had recovered from COVID-19.

The genes are TRBV2 and TRBJ2-1; 9 bases align to TRBD1. The CDR3 extends over 12 amino acids. Germline V lookup: CDR1 SNHLY, CDR2 FYNNEI. V shed 10 bases and J 8 bases; nucleotides not matched to a gene: 6. The CDR3 sequence is CATGTGLDEQFF. CDR3 sequence (DNA): TGTGCCACCGGGACAGGGCTCGATGAGCAGTTCTTC. Full variable domain (rest looked up from reference TRBV2 and TRBJ2-1): EPEVTQTPSHQVTQMGQEVILRCVPISNHLYFYWYRQILGQKVEFLVSFYNNEISEKSEIFDDQFSVERPDGSNFTLKIRSTKLEDSAMYFCATGTGLDEQFFGPGTRLTVL.

The chain recombines TRBV9 with TRBJ2-3; 9 bases agree with TRBD1. Germline assignment: CDR1 SGDLS and CDR2 YYNGEE. Losses at the gene ends were 3 bases for V and 2 bases for J; bases not matched to a gene: 13. The CDR3 contains 18 residues. The CDR3 sequence is CASSANTGDRVLTDTQYF. CDR3 nucleotide sequence: TGTGCCAGCAGCGCCAACACGGGGGACAGGGTCCTCACAGATACGCAGTATTTT.

The chain links TRBV15 to TRBJ2-3; 7 positions match TRBD2. Looked up from germline, CDR1 is LNHNV and CDR2 is YYDKDF (reference sequence). This CDR3 is built from 17 residues. V lost 0 bases and J lost 2; bases outside the gene matches: 8. The CDR3, as DNA: TGTGCCACCAGCAGAGAGCCCGGGACTAACCCCACAGATACGCAGTATTTT. Translating it yields CATSREPGTNPTDTQYF.

The V call is TRBV3-1 (or the pseudogene TRBV3-2), the J call TRBJ1-5; possible D gene TRBD1, 6 bases. The CDR3 sequence is 14 residues long. Germline CDR1 and CDR2: LGHDT and YNNKEL (reference sequence). V was pared by 1 base and J by 7 bases, with 11 bases between. CDR3 sequence reads: CASSQVYRDQPQHF. Here the CDR3 DNA reads TGTGCCAGCAGCCAAGTATACAGGGACCAGCCCCAGCATTTT.

The chain links TRBV11-2 to TRBJ2-1, with 9 positions matching TRBD2. Germline V gene sequence: CDR1 SGHAT, CDR2 FQNNGV. CDR3 length: 18 amino acids. V was pared by 1 base and J by 4 bases, with 11 bases of the junction left unmatched. This CDR3 is CASSLGGRGLAKYNEQFF. As DNA, the CDR3 is TGTGCCAGCAGCTTAGGAGGTAGAGGACTAGCGAAGTACAATGAGCAGTTCTTC.

The chain recombines TRBV6-5 with TRBJ2-7; D is unresolved. The germline V gene encodes CDR1 MNHEY and CDR2 SVGAGI. The CDR3 runs to 13 residues. The germline V and J ends were trimmed by 0 bases and 8 bases, with 11 bases remaining between them. Here the CDR3 DNA reads TGTGCCAGCAGTTACTCGATTGGGCGTAAGCAGTACTTC. It translates to CASSYSIGRKQYF.

The V call is TRBV24-1, the J call TRBJ2-1, with 7 bases lining up with TRBD1. This CDR3 is 14 amino acids long. The V segment lost 6 bases and the J segment 7 bases; nucleotides outside the gene matches: 8. Per germline, CDR1 KGHDR and CDR2 SFDVKD. The CDR3 region is CATSRQGVFNEQFF. DNA of the CDR3: TGTGCCACCAGTCGGCAGGGGGTGTTTAATGAGCAGTTCTTC.

The chain is built from TRBV18 and TRBJ1-2, with 9 bases matching TRBD1. CDR1 is KGHSH, CDR2 LQKENI, per germline. The CDR3 spans 16 residues. Germline trimming cut 0 bases from V and 3 bases from J; bases unmatched to any gene: 5. The CDR3 spells CASSPPETGGDYGYTF. In nucleotides, the CDR3 is TGTGCCAGCTCACCACCGGAGACAGGGGGGGACTATGGCTACACCTTC.

This clone was seen a few times. This CDR3 reads CASCNTRGGLAFF. CDR3 nucleotide sequence: TGTGCCAGTTGCAATACCAGAGGGGGCTTGGCTTTCTTT. V is TRBV19 and J is TRBJ1-1; 7 bases agree with TRBD1. The CDR3 has 13 residues. Germline trimming cut 8 bases from V and 11 bases from J; bases unmatched to any gene: 14. Germline CDR1 reads LNHDA; CDR2 reads SQIVND (reference sequence).

The V call is TRBV5-4, the J call TRBJ2-3, with D maybe TRBD2 (6 bases). CDR1 is SGHNT and CDR2 is YYREEE in the germline V gene (reference sequence). Trimming stripped 4 bases from V and 4 bases from J, with 10 bases between. The CDR3 is 13 residues long. CDR3 protein: CASSALAADTQYF. The CDR3 region has the DNA TGTGCCAGCAGCGCTTTAGCGGCAGATACGCAGTATTTT.

The gene calls are TRBV28 and TRBJ2-7; 9 bases map to TRBD1. Looked up from germline, CDR1 is MDHEN and CDR2 is SYDVKM. With V trimmed by 7 bases and J by 5 bases, 12 bases remained unmatched. The CDR3 runs 15 residues. CDR3 bases: TGTGCCAGCATCACAACCGGGACAGGGTCCCACGAGCAGTACTTC. Translated: CASITTGTGSHEQYF.

This chain joins TRBV5-1 and TRBJ1-5; D possibly corresponds to TRBD1 (6 bases). The CDR3 is made up of 18 amino acids. V was clipped by 4 bases and J by 1 base, with 21 bases between them. The germline CDR1 and CDR2 sequences are SGHRS and YFSETQ. CDR3 amino acids: CASSGKAGVTSSNQPQHF. CDR3 nucleotides: TGCGCCAGCAGCGGGAAGGCAGGGGTCACTTCCAGCAATCAGCCCCAGCATTTT.

This clone was counted once. V usage is TRBV5-1 and J usage is TRBJ2-7, with 10 bases lining up with TRBD2. Trimming took 7 bases from V and 4 from J; bases not matched to a gene: 8. CDR3 size: 14 residues. CDR1 is SGHRS and CDR2 is YFSETQ in the germline V gene. CDR3 nucleotide sequence: TGCGCCAGCTCGGGAACTAGCGGGGCTTACGAGCAGTACTTC. This translates into CASSGTSGAYEQYF. Looking up the rest from reference TRBV5-1 and TRBJ2-7 gives the full variable domain: KAGVTQTPRYLIKTRGQQVTLSCSPISGHRSVSWYQQTPGQGLQFLFEYFSETQRNKGNFPGRFSGRQFSNSRSEMNVSTLELGDSALYLCASSGTSGAYEQYFGPGTRLTVT.

In DNA, the CDR3 is TGTGCCAGCAGTCCAACCGGGACAGGGAATCTAGAAGCTTTCTTT. As protein: CASSPTGTGNLEAFF. The chain recombines TRBV7-6 with TRBJ1-1; 9 nucleotides match TRBD1. The V segment lost 6 bases and the J segment 8 bases; nucleotides outside the gene matches: 13. This CDR3 comprises 15 residues. Looked up from germline, CDR1 is SGHVS and CDR2 is FNYEAQ.

This rearrangement joins TRBV29-1 to TRBJ2-3, with 9 bases that match TRBD1. The CDR3 is 13 amino acids. Germline assignment: CDR1 SQVTM and CDR2 ANQGSEA. Trimming removed 6 bases from V and 1 base from J; junction bases left unmatched: 2. The CDR3 nucleotides read TGCAGCGTGGACAGGGGAGGCACAGATACGCAGTATTTT. Translating gives CSVDRGGTDTQYF.

The chain carries TRBV6-5 and TRBJ1-2, with D unresolved. V was trimmed by 3 bases and J by 4 bases, leaving 18 bases between them. Per the germline V gene, CDR1 is MNHEY and CDR2 is SVGAGI. The CDR3 has 16 amino acids. The CDR3 bases are TGTGCCAGCAGTTATTATCCGTCCTCTAACCTCTATGGCTACACCTTC. It codes for CASSYYPSSNLYGYTF.

The chain uses TRBV4-1 and TRBJ1-5; D might be TRBD1 (6 bases). This CDR3 spans 16 amino acids. Trimming cost V 2 bases and J 7 bases, with 18 bases left between them. Germline V gives CDR1 MGHRA, CDR2 YSYEKL. In DNA form, the CDR3 reads TGCGCCAGCAGCCAATGGCCTCAGGGGCAAGTGCAGCCCCAGCATTTT. It codes for CASSQWPQGQVQPQHF.

The chain links TRBV30 to TRBJ2-3, with a possible D match to TRBD2 (6 bases). V lost 0 bases and J 4 bases, leaving 17 bases between the germline ends. Germline loops: CDR1 GTSNPN, CDR2 SVGIG (reference sequence). The CDR3 is 16 amino acids. CDR3 sequence: CAWSVSRARGADTQYF. The CDR3 DNA is TGTGCCTGGAGTGTAAGTAGAGCGCGGGGTGCAGATACGCAGTATTTT.